There are a few counts of the clone carrying this T cell receptor (beta chain). Antigen specificity is unknown. The data stem from a study of human T cells and chemical hapten exposure. Regarding the study as a whole: TCRs above 1 in 1000 frequency did not change with DPC sensitization.

Time point here: patch test 3, about 24 weeks after DPC sensitization. The treatment denotes: therapeutic diphenylcyclopropenone sensitization with weekly scalp DPC. Ahead of each patch test application, blood was drawn. The library tagged individual cDNA molecules with unique molecular identifiers. TCRdb ran MiXCR on the RACE reads and lists one entry per CDR3 protein. The sample comprises about 190,000 distinct CDR3 sequences, roughly a quarter of which are singletons, and 2% to 3% rests with the top ten. Germline V gene lookup returns CDR1 SGDLS and CDR2 YYNGEE. V was pared by 0 bases and J by 6 bases, with 4 bases of the junction left unmatched. There are 15 residues in the CDR3.

Sequenced here: whole blood, sampled in connection with sensitization to the hapten diphenylcyclopropenone (DPC). The chain combines TRBV9 with TRBJ2-7; 12 bases line up with TRBD2. This receptor was obtained from a woman in her thirties or forties with alopecia areata. Some clones in this sample may be carry-over from other donors' samples. For the CDR3, the DNA is TGTGCCAGCAGCGTAGAATCGACTAGCGGGAGCGAGCAGTACTTC. Amino acids: CASSVESTSGSEQYF.